At least ten counts were recorded for the clone carrying this TCR beta chain. Indicated time point: before trial treatment. Eligibility criteria specified advanced solid malignancies devoid of tumor-infiltrating lymphocytes. These data belong to a study of low-dose radiotherapy and immunotherapy resistance in tumors. TRAV and TRBV primers primed cDNA for both TCRalpha and TCRbeta. The authors amplified TCRs for 20 to 25 PCR cycles with a constant-region primer and a V-primer adapter. TCRdb re-analysed the reads in MiXCR, keeping a single row per CDR3 protein. This table has more than 50,000 distinct CDR3 sequences, 20% to 25% appearing once. V was shortened by 6 bases and J by 4 bases, with 6 bases between the two germline ends. CDR1 is MNHEY, CDR2 SVGAGI, per germline. The CDR3 contains 12 residues.

The chain links TRBV6-5 to TRBJ2-2; the D is unclear. The TCR sequence derives from a male donor with prostate cancer. Sequencing was performed on PBMCs, taken before treatment. CDR3 DNA sequence: TGTGCCAGCAGCTTAGCCACCGGGGAGCTGTTTTTT. It is translated as CASSLATGELFF.